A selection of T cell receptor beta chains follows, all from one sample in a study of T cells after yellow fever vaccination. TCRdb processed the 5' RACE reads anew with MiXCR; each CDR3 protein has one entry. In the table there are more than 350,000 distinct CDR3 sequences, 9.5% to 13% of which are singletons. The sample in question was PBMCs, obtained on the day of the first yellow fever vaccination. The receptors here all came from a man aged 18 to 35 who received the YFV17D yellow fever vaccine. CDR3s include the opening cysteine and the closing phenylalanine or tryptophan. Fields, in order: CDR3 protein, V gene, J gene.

CDR3 protein: CASSRRTGPSNYGYTF
V gene: TRBV12-3/TRBV12-4
J gene: TRBJ1-2

CDR3 protein: CASSSPRVYGYTF
V gene: TRBV7-2
J gene: TRBJ1-2

CDR3 protein: CASSVSGETQYF
V gene: TRBV9
J gene: TRBJ2-5

CDR3 protein: CATTSSGGNTIYF
V gene: TRBV24-1
J gene: TRBJ1-3

CDR3 protein: CASSLVAGAGGELFF
V gene: TRBV5-1
J gene: TRBJ2-2

CDR3 protein: CASSTPYRQTYNYGYTF
V gene: TRBV19
J gene: TRBJ1-2

CDR3 protein: CASSLVTGRSGNTIYF
V gene: TRBV5-1
J gene: TRBJ1-3

CDR3 protein: CASSARAGEEKLFF
V gene: TRBV7-2
J gene: TRBJ1-4

CDR3 protein: CATSGKGAGELFF
V gene: TRBV24-1
J gene: TRBJ2-2

CDR3 protein: CASSQGGTGPREAQHF
V gene: TRBV4-3
J gene: TRBJ1-5

CDR3 protein: CASSQDSATDTQYF
V gene: TRBV4-2
J gene: TRBJ2-3

CDR3 protein: CASSFLAGRETQYF
V gene: TRBV5-1
J gene: TRBJ2-5

CDR3 protein: CASSIDGTRGNIQYF
V gene: TRBV19
J gene: TRBJ2-4

CDR3 protein: CASSLSEAVGQFF
V gene: TRBV3-1
J gene: TRBJ2-1

CDR3 protein: CASGRTQVEAFF
V gene: TRBV27
J gene: TRBJ1-1

CDR3 protein: CASSFPPGTNTGELFF
V gene: TRBV5-6
J gene: TRBJ2-2

CDR3 protein: CASSDQNPGGQYF
V gene: TRBV6-1
J gene: TRBJ2-7

CDR3 protein: CATSKRGGTDTQYF
V gene: TRBV6-4
J gene: TRBJ2-3

CDR3 protein: CASSTLGQFNQPQHF
V gene: TRBV6-1
J gene: TRBJ1-5

CDR3 protein: CASSLWAGPYNEQFF
V gene: TRBV5-1
J gene: TRBJ2-1

CDR3 protein: CASSSSGTGLYEQYF
V gene: TRBV7-2
J gene: TRBJ2-7

CDR3 protein: CASSVNPGGDTEAFF
V gene: TRBV19
J gene: TRBJ1-1

CDR3 protein: CASSVEGANTEAFF
V gene: TRBV2
J gene: TRBJ1-1

CDR3 protein: CASSLPERLETQYF
V gene: TRBV7-3
J gene: TRBJ2-5

CDR3 protein: CASTQDPGGKLAF
V gene: TRBV3-1
J gene: TRBJ2-3

CDR3 protein: CASSLIRGGSDTQYF
V gene: TRBV7-2
J gene: TRBJ2-3

CDR3 protein: CATSRGPNQPQHF
V gene: TRBV15
J gene: TRBJ1-5

CDR3 protein: CASSPDWTGELFF
V gene: TRBV11-2
J gene: TRBJ2-2

CDR3 protein: CASSFGGIEETQYF
V gene: TRBV5-1
J gene: TRBJ2-5

CDR3 protein: CASSLEKGLTYEQYF
V gene: TRBV7-6
J gene: TRBJ2-7

CDR3 protein: CSARGFGNTIYF
V gene: TRBV20-1
J gene: TRBJ1-3

CDR3 protein: CASSLGRGSNLRQPQHF
V gene: TRBV13
J gene: TRBJ1-5

CDR3 protein: CASSPGGLRETQYF
V gene: TRBV18
J gene: TRBJ2-5

CDR3 protein: CASSYSGGQNYGYTF
V gene: TRBV6-2/TRBV6-3
J gene: TRBJ1-2

CDR3 protein: CASSVSAGDRKETQYF
V gene: TRBV9
J gene: TRBJ2-5

CDR3 protein: CASSLNAGRSEQFF
V gene: TRBV7-3
J gene: TRBJ2-1

CDR3 protein: CASSPQQGVSYEQYF
V gene: TRBV4-3
J gene: TRBJ2-7

CDR3 protein: CASSLPMPTQETQYF
V gene: TRBV5-6
J gene: TRBJ2-5

CDR3 protein: CASIDPLPGNYGYTF
V gene: TRBV6-2/TRBV6-3
J gene: TRBJ1-2

CDR3 protein: CASSLASGGDETQYF
V gene: TRBV5-6
J gene: TRBJ2-5

CDR3 protein: CASSQDPDRVNSPLHF
V gene: TRBV4-2
J gene: TRBJ1-6

CDR3 protein: CASSYDQGIPPQHF
V gene: TRBV6-2/TRBV6-3
J gene: TRBJ1-5

CDR3 protein: CASSKQGVPSSGNTIYF
V gene: TRBV5-1
J gene: TRBJ1-3

CDR3 protein: CASSLKTPYEQYF
V gene: TRBV12-3/TRBV12-4
J gene: TRBJ2-7

CDR3 protein: CASSSTGVGLAFF
V gene: TRBV7-2
J gene: TRBJ1-1

CDR3 protein: CASSYSTPQGTQYF
V gene: TRBV6-5
J gene: TRBJ2-5

CDR3 protein: CASRREGGSADAQYF
V gene: TRBV11-2
J gene: TRBJ2-3

CDR3 protein: CARPTVAGITDTQYF
V gene: TRBV5-1
J gene: TRBJ2-3

CDR3 protein: CASSQRQFKTQYF
V gene: TRBV4-3
J gene: TRBJ2-5

CDR3 protein: CSATSEQANTGELFF
V gene: TRBV20-1
J gene: TRBJ2-2

CDR3 protein: CSARGGSYNEQFF
V gene: TRBV20-1
J gene: TRBJ2-1

CDR3 protein: CASRQQGYNEQFF
V gene: TRBV6-2/TRBV6-3
J gene: TRBJ2-1

CDR3 protein: CASSLSFIEDTEAFF
V gene: TRBV5-1
J gene: TRBJ1-1